A selection of T cell receptor beta chains follows, all from one sample in a study of blood T cell repertoires in COVID-19. The method was immunoSEQ multiplex PCR; TCRdb's version includes in-frame clones alone and lacks a portion of them. The sample yields about 270,000 clones, approximately 91% seen once. Sequenced sample: PBMCs or T cells enriched from blood (not recorded which). These TCRs come from a woman between 40 and 50 years old with acute COVID-19. Each CDR3 is given with its conserved first and last residue. A D gene is named only where the DNA matches it firmly. Not every row has a clone size; where given, it reads once, few, many or a size class.

CDR3aa	CDR3nt	v_gene	j_gene	d_gene	abundance
CASSLYRQGGNTIYF	TGCGCCAGCAGCCTCTATAGACAGGGCGGAAACACCATATATTTT	TRBV4-3	TRBJ1-3	TRBD1	-
CARSARLAGGMNRSTDTQYF	TGTGCCAGAAGCGCGAGACTAGCGGGAGGAATGAATCGGTCCACAGATACGCAGTATTTT	TRBV5-3	TRBJ2-3	TRBD2	-
CASSLDQGMEGYTF	TGTGCCAGCAGCCTAGACCAGGGAATGGAGGGCTACACCTTC	TRBV7-6	TRBJ1-2	-	-
CASSLLPRSGNQPQHF	TGTGCCAGCAGTTTGCTCCCACGGAGTGGCAATCAGCCCCAGCATTTT	TRBV28	TRBJ1-5	-	-
CASSWRGTQETQYF	TGTGCCAGCAGTTGGCGGGGAACCCAAGAGACCCAGTACTTC	TRBV28	TRBJ2-5	-	-
CASTNEVRGRYQPQHF	TGTGCCAGCACCAACGAGGTCCGGGGTCGGTACCAGCCCCAGCATTTT	TRBV28	TRBJ1-5	-	-
CAWSWQGGGYGYTF	TGTGCCTGGAGTTGGCAGGGGGGTGGCTATGGCTACACCTTC	TRBV30	TRBJ1-2	TRBD1	-
CASSTPGQGLNTDTQYF	TGTGCCAGTAGTACCCCGGGACAGGGATTGAACACAGATACGCAGTATTTT	TRBV19	TRBJ2-3	TRBD1	-
CATETPRGRGTEAFF	TGTGCCACCGAAACCCCTAGGGGCCGTGGGACTGAAGCTTTCTTT	TRBV28	TRBJ1-1	-	-
CATSDPAMGGEPAAFF	TGTGCCACCAGTGATCCGGCCATGGGGGGGGAACCCGCGGCTTTCTTT	TRBV24-1	TRBJ1-1	-	-
CASSGRDMNQPQHF	TGTGCCAGCAGCGGAAGGGACATGAATCAGCCCCAGCATTTT	TRBV7-9	TRBJ1-5	-	once
CASSQGLWGGTYGYTF	TGTGCCAGCAGCCAAGGGCTCTGGGGGGGGACCTATGGCTACACCTTC	TRBV3-1/TRBV3-2	TRBJ1-2	-	-
CATSRGGLEKLFF	TGTGCCACCTCTAGAGGGGGTCTTGAAAAACTGTTTTTT	TRBV10-3	TRBJ1-4	-	-
CASSAHKTGNTEAFF	TGTGCCAGCAGCGCCCATAAGACGGGAAACACTGAAGCTTTCTTT	TRBV2	TRBJ1-1	-	-
CASSLALTGRTEAFF	TGCGCCAGCAGCCTAGCCCTGACAGGGCGCACTGAAGCTTTCTTT	TRBV4-3	TRBJ1-1	TRBD1	-
CAISDAGDGKLGPKETQYF	TGTGCCATCAGTGACGCAGGGGACGGCAAGCTTGGCCCTAAAGAGACCCAGTACTTC	TRBV10-3	TRBJ2-5	-	-
CASRDRRENTEAFF	TGCGCCAGCAGGGATCGCAGGGAGAACACTGAAGCTTTCTTT	TRBV4-3	TRBJ1-1	-	-
CASSVGQRNQPQHF	TGTGCCAGTAGTGTCGGACAGCGTAATCAGCCCCAGCATTTT	TRBV19	TRBJ1-5	-	-
CASSYSKIALETQYF	TGTGCCAGCAGTTACTCGAAGATAGCTCTAGAGACCCAGTACTTC	TRBV6-5	TRBJ2-5	-	-
CASSPQAAGEAFF	TGTGCCAGCTCACCGCAGGCGGCAGGGGAAGCTTTCTTT	TRBV18	TRBJ1-1	-	-
CATLALGAMGYGYTF	TGTGCCACCCTCGCATTAGGGGCCATGGGCTATGGCTACACCTTC	TRBV27	TRBJ1-2	-	-
CASSIQGMRVRSGNTIYF	TGTGCCAGTAGTATACAGGGGATGAGAGTTCGCTCTGGAAACACCATATATTTT	TRBV19	TRBJ1-3	-	-